This T cell receptor (beta chain) was recovered during a study of shared clonotypes between healthy human individuals. Study outcomes and limitations: Clonotypes which were not shared had lower generation probabilities than clonotypes that all four donors shared. Though the depth was large, rarefaction showed that sorted-subset sequencing was incomplete.

The data were produced by immunoSEQ multiplex PCR, yet TCRdb's version contains in-frame clones alone and is incomplete. The table lists around 2.1 million clones, 85% to 95% of them singletons, with 1.7% in the top ten. Note on this clone: The target antigen is unknown. At the DNA level, this CDR3 is encoded by other sequences in the same sample as well.

Germline-derived CDR1 and CDR2 are LNHDA and SQIVND (reference sequence). Trimming cost V 3 bases and J 2 bases, with 7 bases left between them. CDR3 size: 13 residues. The naive CD8 fraction comprised CD45RO-negative cells positively selected for CCR7 and excluded terminally differentiated effector memory CD45RA+ cells. J is TRBJ1-1 and V is TRBV19; D is unresolved. Sequenced sample: naive CD8+ T cells from PBMCs. This receptor was taken from a man between 18 and 29 years old in good health. Some clones in this sample may be carry-over from other donors' samples. CDR3 in amino acids: CASSIGENTEAFF. In DNA form, the CDR3 reads TGTGCCAGTAGTATTGGAGAAAACACTGAAGCTTTCTTT.